The rows below give T cell receptor beta chains drawn from one sample of a study of Ad26.COV2.S vaccination and SARS-CoV-2 variants. The data were produced by immunoSEQ multiplex PCR, yet TCRdb's version contains in-frame clones alone and is incomplete. The sample carries around 250,000 clones, roughly nine tenths recorded once. The material sequenced was peripheral blood, taken in a trial of Ad26.COV2.S vaccine versus placebo. These receptors originate from a person between 18 and 65 years old who received the Ad26.COV2.S COVID-19 vaccine or a placebo. Each CDR3 is given with its conserved first and last residue. Fields, in order: clone size, D gene, J gene, V gene, CDR3 protein, CDR3 DNA. D genes are given only for firm matches. The listing skips clone size in some rows; elsewhere it reads once, few, many or a size class.

NA	NA	TRBJ2-3	TRBV5-1	CASSPGSTDTQYF	TGCGCCAGCAGTCCTGGAAGTACAGATACGCAGTATTTT
NA	NA	TRBJ1-2	TRBV19	CASSTQGRDYGYTF	TGTGCCAGTAGTACCCAGGGGCGAGACTATGGCTACACCTTC
NA	NA	TRBJ2-1	TRBV5-1	CASSLGRFGRTTGHEQFF	TGCGCCAGCAGCTTGGGACGCTTTGGTAGGACTACTGGCCATGAGCAGTTCTTC
NA	TRBD2	TRBJ2-1	TRBV5-1	CASSWDYSSYNEQFF	TGCGCCAGCAGCTGGGACTATAGCTCCTACAATGAGCAGTTCTTC
NA	NA	TRBJ2-1	TRBV4-2	CASSPSGGGSFYEQFF	TGTGCCAGCAGCCCGAGTGGGGGCGGGAGTTTCTATGAGCAGTTCTTC
NA	TRBD2	TRBJ2-2	TRBV19	CASSRDSGSTGELFF	TGTGCCAGTAGTAGAGATAGCGGGAGCACCGGGGAGCTGTTTTTT
NA	NA	TRBJ2-3	TRBV7-9	CASSFLASSTDTQYF	TGTGCCAGCAGCTTCCTAGCGAGCAGCACAGATACGCAGTATTTT
NA	TRBD1	TRBJ1-5	TRBV27	CASSLWGQGNQPQHF	TGTGCCAGCAGTTTATGGGGACAGGGCAATCAGCCCCAGCATTTT
NA	TRBD1	TRBJ2-6	TRBV15	CATSRDLTGGLGANVLTF	TGTGCCACCAGCAGAGATTTGACAGGGGGTTTGGGGGCCAACGTCCTGACTTTC
NA	NA	TRBJ2-1	TRBV6-5	CASSPEGNEQFF	TGTGCCAGCAGCCCCGAGGGCAATGAGCAGTTCTTC
once	NA	TRBJ1-2	TRBV7-2	CASSPGRATIYGYTF	TGTGCCAGCAGCCCGGGACGGGCCACGATTTATGGCTACACCTTC
NA	NA	TRBJ1-1	TRBV30	CAWSDFPQNTEAFF	TGTGCCTGGAGTGATTTTCCTCAAAACACTGAAGCTTTCTTT
NA	TRBD1	TRBJ1-1	TRBV7-8	CASSLEGYSTRQGTEAFF	TGTGCCAGCAGCTTAGAGGGTTATTCGACTCGACAGGGCACTGAAGCTTTCTTT
NA	TRBD1	TRBJ1-6	TRBV19	CASSGGTGGAPLHF	TGTGCCAGTAGTGGGGGAACAGGGGGCGCGCCCCTCCACTTT
NA	NA	TRBJ2-1	TRBV7-9	CASSFDYNEQFF	TGTGCCAGCAGCTTCGACTACAATGAGCAGTTCTTC
NA	NA	TRBJ2-1	TRBV24-1	CATSDFVRDNEQFF	TGTGCCACCAGTGATTTTGTACGGGACAATGAGCAGTTCTTC
NA	NA	TRBJ1-6	TRBV4-1	CASSQTEDSPLHF	TGCGCCAGCAGCCAAACCGAGGATTCACCCCTCCACTTT
NA	TRBD1	TRBJ2-1	TRBV7-2	CASSLDRGSYNEQFF	TGTGCCAGCAGCTTGGACAGGGGGTCCTACAATGAGCAGTTCTTC
once	NA	TRBJ1-4	TRBV10-2	CATTILGSNEKLFF	TGCGCCACCACCATTTTGGGGTCTAATGAAAAACTGTTTTTT
NA	NA	TRBJ1-6	TRBV5-4	CASSLGRYNSPLHF	TGTGCCAGCAGCTTGGGACGTTATAATTCACCCCTCCACTTT
NA	NA	TRBJ2-1	TRBV6-5	CASSYQTVTEQFF	TGTGCCAGCAGTTACCAAACAGTTACTGAGCAGTTCTTC
NA	NA	TRBJ2-5	TRBV5-6	CASSFGGERTKTQYF	TGTGCCAGCAGCTTTGGGGGAGAAAGGACGAAGACCCAGTACTTC
NA	NA	TRBJ2-1	TRBV18	CASSRPIGVDNEQFF	TGTGCCAGCTCACGCCCCATCGGGGTGGACAATGAGCAGTTCTTC
once	NA	TRBJ2-5	TRBV18	CASSPPSLGRETQYF	TGTGCCAGCTCACCACCATCTCTAGGGAGGGAGACCCAGTACTTC
NA	NA	TRBJ1-4	TRBV7-9	CASSLSENLNEKLFF	TGTGCCAGCAGCTTGTCTGAGAATCTTAATGAAAAACTGTTTTTT
NA	TRBD2	TRBJ2-5	TRBV18	CASSPAERGTQETQYF	TGTGCCAGCTCACCGGCCGAGCGGGGTACGCAAGAGACCCAGTACTTC
NA	TRBD1	TRBJ2-3	TRBV6-2/TRBV6-3	CASSYSTVGGQRYDTQYF	TGTGCCAGCAGTTACTCGACGGTTGGGGGACAGCGATACGATACGCAGTATTTT
NA	NA	TRBJ2-1	TRBV7-3	CASSRDFSYNEQFF	TGTGCCAGCAGCCGAGACTTCTCCTACAATGAGCAGTTCTTC
NA	NA	TRBJ2-2	TRBV29-1	CSVLTTGSPGGELFF	TGCAGCGTTTTAACCACCGGGTCCCCGGGCGGGGAGCTGTTTTTT
NA	NA	TRBJ1-1	TRBV3-1/TRBV3-2	CASSQAIHTEAFF	TGTGCCAGCAGCCAAGCGATTCACACTGAAGCTTTCTTT
NA	TRBD2	TRBJ2-1	TRBV5-4	CASSSGTSANNEQFF	TGTGCCAGCAGCTCGGGGACTAGCGCGAATAATGAGCAGTTCTTC
few	NA	TRBJ1-5	TRBV5-8	CASSFSGSNQPQHF	TGTGCCAGCAGCTTTTCGGGGAGCAATCAGCCCCAGCATTTT
NA	NA	TRBJ2-1	TRBV4-3	CASSRQSADGQFF	TGCGCCAGCAGCCGTCAGTCAGCAGACGGGCAGTTCTTC
once	NA	TRBJ1-6	TRBV10-3	CAISALSDSYNSPLHF	TGTGCCATCAGTGCTCTCTCGGACAGCTATAATTCACCCCTCCACTTT
NA	NA	TRBJ2-1	TRBV6-5	CASSSPGGEQFF	TGTGCCAGCAGCTCGCCCGGAGGCGAGCAGTTCTTC
NA	NA	TRBJ1-1	TRBV3-1/TRBV3-2	CASTPWQAEAFF	TGTGCCAGCACCCCATGGCAGGCTGAAGCTTTCTTT